These T cell receptor beta chains were read from a single sample in a study of shared clonotypes between healthy human individuals. Clones were sequenced by immunoSEQ multiplex PCR, and TCRdb holds only the in-frame ones, with some missing. Of roughly 1,100,000 clones in the sample, around four fifths were seen once. What was sequenced was memory CD4+ T cells sorted from blood. These receptor sequences come from a man aged 18 to 30 in good health. CDR3s include the opening cysteine and the closing phenylalanine or tryptophan. The order of the fields is CDR3 length, V gene, J gene, clone size, CDR3 protein. Clone sizes are given selectively: once, few, many, or a class where the clone is expanded.

13	TRBV6-1	TRBJ1-1	NA	CASRLRGNTEAFF
16	TRBV28	TRBJ1-5	NA	CASTPGQRKGNQPQHF
14	TRBV27	TRBJ2-7	NA	CASRRQGARYEQYF
14	TRBV29-1	TRBJ2-3	NA	CSVTSGMITDTQYF
17	TRBV5-1	TRBJ1-4	NA	CASSLTALGPTNEKLFF
16	TRBV4-1	TRBJ1-4	NA	CASSQDRAGRGEKLFF
15	TRBV5-6	TRBJ2-6	NA	CASSLEGSGANVLTF
13	TRBV19	TRBJ2-5	NA	CASSMLGQETQYF
19	TRBV19	TRBJ2-4	NA	CASSIEGQGIRRAKNIQYF
17	TRBV9	TRBJ2-5	NA	CASSVVGVGGRGETQYF
14	TRBV19	TRBJ2-7	NA	CASSQGSGVDEQYF
15	TRBV5-1	TRBJ2-1	many	CASSPTGESYNEQFF
15	TRBV7-3	TRBJ2-3	NA	CASSPQGGTTDTQYF
11	TRBV30	TRBJ1-1	NA	CAWSVLTEAFF
16	TRBV13	TRBJ2-4	NA	CASSLETGTAKNIQYF
16	TRBV7-9	TRBJ2-1	NA	CASSPQLPSSYNEQFF
14	TRBV7-8	TRBJ2-7	NA	CASSNDRTSYEQYF
15	TRBV5-1	TRBJ2-2	NA	CASSLDGINTGELFF
14	TRBV6-6	TRBJ2-1	NA	CASRRGVDYNEQFF